A single sample is the source of the 27 T cell receptor beta chains below, sequenced in a study of blood T cell repertoires in COVID-19. Assay used: immunoSEQ multiplex PCR; TCRdb lists only in-frame clones, some missing. Of 300,000 to 350,000 clones detected, roughly 91% appear once; the ten largest clones hold just under 9.5%. The sample taken for sequencing was PBMCs or T cells enriched from blood (not recorded which). Source of these receptors: a woman in her twenties or thirties who had recovered from COVID-19.

The V call is TRBV9, the J call TRBJ1-2; 8 bases agree with TRBD1. The V gene end was trimmed by 4 bases and the J gene end by 4 bases; junction bases not matched to a gene: 9. CDR3 size: 15 residues. Germline assignment: CDR1 SGDLS and CDR2 YYNGEE. The CDR3, as DNA: TGTGCCAGCAGCTCACGGACAGGGTCTGTCTATGGCTACACCTTC. Protein sequence: CASSSRTGSVYGYTF. Full variable domain (outside the CDR3, taken from reference TRBV9 and TRBJ1-2): DSGVTQTPKHLITATGQRVTLRCSPRSGDLSVYWYQQSLDQGLQFLIQYYNGEERAKGNILERFSAQQFPDLHSELNLSSLELGDSALYFCASSSRTGSVYGYTFGSGTRLTVV.

The chain combines TRBV28 with TRBJ1-2; D is possibly TRBD1 (6 bases). The germline gives CDR1 MDHEN, CDR2 SYDVKM. This CDR3 is 14 amino acids long. Trimming cost V 3 bases and J 7 bases, with 15 bases left between them. The CDR3 protein is CASSLYRVVSGYTF. The CDR3 DNA sequence: TGTGCCAGCAGTTTGTACAGGGTAGTAAGTGGCTACACCTTC.

The CDR3 reads CASTRQGAYNEQFF. CDR3 coding DNA: TGTGCCAGCACAAGACAGGGGGCTTACAATGAGCAGTTCTTC. This chain joins TRBV25-1 and TRBJ2-1; TRBD1 matches 10 bases. Germline V gene lookup returns CDR1 MGHDK and CDR2 SYGVNS. With 7 bases clipped from V and 4 bases from J, the junction kept 4 bases outside the gene matches. The CDR3 totals 14 residues. Looking up the rest from reference TRBV25-1 and TRBJ2-1 gives the full variable domain: EADIYQTPRYLVIGTGKKITLECSQTMGHDKMYWYQQDPGMELHLIHYSYGVNSTEKGDLSSESTVSRIRTEHFPLTLESARPSHTSQYLCASTRQGAYNEQFFGPGTRLTVL.

The chain recombines TRBV18 with TRBJ2-7; maybe TRBD2 (5 bases). Trimming took off 1 base at V and 7 bases at J, with 14 bases between the two ends. This CDR3 comprises 14 residues. Per the germline V gene, CDR1 is KGHSH and CDR2 is LQKENI. The CDR3 nucleotides read TGTGCCAGCTCACCACTTGACCTAGCAGGAGAGCAGTACTTC. Protein sequence: CASSPLDLAGEQYF.

The chain carries TRBV27 and TRBJ1-4; D uncertain. The V gene lost 2 bases and the J gene lost 4 bases, with 5 bases spanning the gap. CDR1 and CDR2 from the germline V gene are MNHEY and SMNVEV (reference sequence). This CDR3 spans 13 amino acids. The CDR3, as DNA: TGTGCCAGCAGTTTAGGAGGTAATGAAAAACTGTTTTTT. Encoded protein: CASSLGGNEKLFF.

The chain employs TRBV27 and TRBJ2-2; D is unclear. This CDR3 has 15 amino acids. With 2 bases removed from V and 0 bases from J, the gap between germline ends came to 7 bases. Germline V gene sequence: CDR1 MNHEY, CDR2 SMNVEV (reference sequence). The CDR3 nucleotides are TGTGCCAGCAGTTTACAGATTGCGAACACCGGGGAGCTGTTTTTT. It is translated as CASSLQIANTGELFF.

This clone was picked up a small number of times. The chain uses TRBV6-2 or TRBV6-3 and TRBJ2-7; TRBD2 matches at 11 bases. This CDR3 contains 15 residues. Germline V lookup: CDR1 MNHEY, CDR2 SVGEGT. Germline trimming cut 2 bases from V and 3 bases from J; bases unmatched to any gene: 3. CDR3 in amino acids: CASSYDGTSGYEQYF. As DNA, the CDR3 is TGTGCCAGCAGTTACGATGGGACTAGCGGCTACGAGCAGTACTTC.

The V gene is TRBV12-5, the J gene TRBJ1-1, with D uncertain. The CDR3 extends over 13 amino acids. Deletions cut 3 bases from V and 8 bases from J, with 13 bases between. Germline V gene lookup returns CDR1 LGHNT and CDR2 FRNRAP. In DNA form, the CDR3 reads TGTGCTAGTGGTTTATTGTACGGGTTGGAAGCTTTCTTT. Translating gives CASGLLYGLEAFF.

The CDR3 DNA is TGTGCCAGCTCACCTATGCAAGGAGGGGATGAGCAGTTCTTC. It yields the protein CASSPMQGGDEQFF. The chain has TRBV18 and TRBJ2-1, with D maybe TRBD2 (6 bases). The CDR3 spans 14 residues. Germline lookup yields CDR1 KGHSH and CDR2 LQKENI. V lost 3 bases to trimming and J lost 8 bases, with 14 bases between them.

The CDR3 sequence: CASSENWSGGGETQYF. CDR3 DNA: TGCGCCAGCAGTGAAAATTGGAGCGGGGGTGGAGAGACCCAGTACTTC. V usage is TRBV10-1 and J usage is TRBJ2-5, with 8 bases identical to TRBD2. The CDR3 is 16 amino acids. V trimming: 3 bases; J trimming: 4 bases; junction bases outside the gene matches: 10. Germline lookup yields CDR1 WNHNN and CDR2 SYGVQD (reference sequence).

This rearrangement joins TRBV3-1 (or the pseudogene TRBV3-2) to TRBJ2-1; D possibly corresponds to TRBD2 (5 bases). Trimming removed 1 base from V and 0 bases from J, with 13 bases in between. Germline CDR1 LGHDT, CDR2 YNNKEL (reference sequence). The CDR3 is 17 amino acids. CDR3 nucleotide sequence: TGTGCCAGCAGCCAAGGGGCGGGCACGACCTCCTACAATGAGCAGTTCTTC. Protein sequence: CASSQGAGTTSYNEQFF.

The CDR3, as DNA: TGTGCCAATAGACAGGTTCGAGAAAAACTGTTTTTT. Amino acid sequence: CANRQVREKLFF. The chain joins TRBV6-7 to TRBJ1-4, with D possibly matching TRBD1 (6 bases). TRBV6-7 is given ORF status, its function remaining uncertain. This CDR3 comprises 12 residues. Trimming left V 10 bases short and J 8 bases short, with 14 bases between.

The chain couples TRBV5-1 to TRBJ2-7, with D perhaps matching TRBD1 (6 bases). This CDR3 contains 14 residues. Trimming shortened V by 0 bases and J by 3 bases, and 10 bases separated the two germline ends. Germline V gene sequence: CDR1 SGHRS, CDR2 YFSETQ. CDR3 sequence: CASSLEGGHYEQYF. The CDR3 DNA sequence: TGCGCCAGCAGCTTGGAAGGGGGACACTACGAGCAGTACTTC.

This clone has only one observation. The genes are TRBV5-1 and TRBJ2-1; D not certain. The CDR3 loop spans 16 amino acids. Trimming removed 0 bases at V and 3 bases at J, with 13 bases between. Germline CDR1 reads SGHRS; CDR2 reads YFSETQ. CDR3 loop: CASSLDPRPSYNEQFF. For the CDR3, the DNA is TGCGCCAGCAGCTTGGACCCGCGCCCGAGCTACAATGAGCAGTTCTTC.

This chain joins TRBV6-4 and TRBJ2-3; TRBD1 is a possible D gene (6 bases). Trimming took 7 bases from V and 4 from J, leaving 21 bases between them. CDR1 is MRHNA, CDR2 SNTAGT, per germline. CDR3 length equals 16 residues. CDR3 amino acids: CASKRNAGEQADTQYF. CDR3 DNA sequence: TGTGCCAGCAAAAGAAACGCAGGGGAGCAAGCAGATACGCAGTATTTT.

The chain is built from TRBV11-2 and TRBJ1-2; the match to TRBD1 covers 7 bases. Germline CDR1 and CDR2: SGHAT and FQNNGV. The J segment lost 4 bases and the V segment lost 4 bases, leaving 6 bases of the junction unmatched. The CDR3 contains 14 residues. The CDR3 DNA reads TGTGCCAGCAGCTCGACAGGGATGCTCTATGGCTACACCTTC. Its translation: CASSSTGMLYGYTF.

The rearrangement joins TRBV2 to TRBJ1-1; possible D gene TRBD1, 6 bases. Germline CDR1 is SNHLY and CDR2 is FYNNEI. The V end lost 6 bases, the J end lost 1 base, and 12 bases lay between the germline ends. This CDR3 spans 14 amino acids. CDR3 sequence: CASRSTGENTEAFF. DNA for the CDR3: TGTGCCAGCAGGTCGACAGGTGAGAACACTGAAGCTTTCTTT.

The genes are TRBV7-9 and TRBJ1-1, with TRBD1 as a possible D gene (6 bases). Germline CDR1 reads SEHNR; CDR2 reads FQNEAQ (reference sequence). The CDR3 loop spans 13 amino acids. V was cut by 6 bases and J by 9 bases, with 17 bases left in between. As DNA, the CDR3 is TGTGCCAGCAGAGCCACAGGGATGACTAAAGCTTTCTTT. This encodes CASRATGMTKAFF.

Remarks on this clone: At one end the junction does not follow the germline gene, possibly because of a read error. This chain joins TRBV10-3 and TRBJ1-2; maybe TRBD1 (6 bases). CDR3 size: 13 residues. CDR1 is ENHRY and CDR2 is SYGVKD in the germline V gene. CDR3 DNA: TGTGCCTTCAGGACAGCCAACAATTGGGGCTACACCTTC. Its protein is CAFRTANNWGYTF.

The rearrangement links TRBV9 to TRBJ1-2, with D unclear. Trimming shortened V by 3 bases and J by 4 bases, and 10 bases separated the two germline ends. CDR3 length: 13 amino acids. Germline CDR1 reads SGDLS; CDR2 reads YYNGEE. The CDR3 region is CASSATQLYGYTF. The DNA of the CDR3 is TGTGCCAGCAGCGCGACACAGCTCTATGGCTACACCTTC.

Of note for this clone: The same CDR3 also results from other DNA sequences found in this sample. V and J are TRBV27 and TRBJ1-2; 7 bases line up with TRBD1. After removal of 3 bases from V and 6 bases from J, the junction contained 7 bases not matched to a gene. CDR3 length: 14 residues. Per the germline V gene, CDR1 is MNHEY and CDR2 is SMNVEV (reference sequence). CDR3 sequence (DNA): TGTGCCAGCAGTTTTGGTAGGGGGCGAGATGGCTACACCTTC. As protein: CASSFGRGRDGYTF.

With respect to this clone: Different DNA sequences within this sample yield the same CDR3. The J gene is TRBJ1-4, the V gene TRBV2, with 10 bases that match TRBD1. The CDR3 is made up of 14 amino acids. With V trimmed by 8 bases and J by 2 bases, 2 bases remained unmatched. CDR1 and CDR2 from the germline V gene are SNHLY and FYNNEI. The DNA for the CDR3 is TGTGCCAGCCGGGACAGGGGTACTAATGAAAAACTGTTTTTT. This sequence encodes CASRDRGTNEKLFF.

V is TRBV7-2 and J is TRBJ2-1, with D uncertain. The CDR3 spans 11 residues. Germline values: CDR1 SGHTA, CDR2 FQGNSA. V lost 1 base and J lost 8, with 3 bases in between. The CDR3 region is CASSLVYEQFF. The CDR3 coding sequence is TGTGCCAGCAGCTTAGTCTATGAGCAGTTCTTC.

V usage is TRBV7-8 and J usage is TRBJ2-7, with 7 bases identical to TRBD2. Looked up from germline, CDR1 is SGHVS and CDR2 is FQNEAQ. Trimming at V came to 2 bases and at J to 3 bases, leaving 22 bases not matched to a gene. The CDR3 length is 20 residues. The CDR3 DNA sequence: TGTGCCAGCAGCTTAAGGGAGGGTGTCAGCGAGAGCCTTGCGAACTACGAGCAGTACTTC. Protein sequence: CASSLREGVSESLANYEQYF. The whole variable domain, remainder taken from reference TRBV7-8 and TRBJ2-7, is GAGVSQSPRYKVAKRGQDVALRCDPISGHVSLFWYQQALGQGPEFLTYFQNEAQLDKSGLPSDRFFAERPEGSVSTLKIQRTQQEDSAVYLCASSLREGVSESLANYEQYFGPGTRLTVT.

The V gene is TRBV28, the J gene TRBJ1-5; D is unresolved. The CDR3 covers 16 residues. Germline CDR1 is MDHEN and CDR2 is SYDVKM. With 6 bases removed from V and 2 bases from J, the gap between germline ends came to 17 bases. CDR3 nucleotides: TGTGCCAGCAGCCCTCCCGCGGGGTTTGGCAATCAGCCCCAGCATTTT. Amino acid sequence: CASSPPAGFGNQPQHF.

The table lists this clone with a count of one. V and J are TRBV30 and TRBJ2-1; possible D gene TRBD1, 5 bases. Trimming shortened V by 0 bases and J by 8 bases, and 14 bases separated the two germline ends. Germline CDR1 GTSNPN, CDR2 SVGIG (reference sequence). The CDR3 is 14 residues long. The CDR3 DNA sequence: TGTGCCTGGAGTGTTGGACAAAATCGCGATGAGCAGTTCTTC. Residues: CAWSVGQNRDEQFF.

V usage is TRBV12-3 or TRBV12-4 and J usage is TRBJ2-1; D ambiguous. This CDR3 spans 12 amino acids. Trimming removed 1 base from V and 10 bases from J, with 8 bases in between. For the CDR3, the DNA is TGTGCCAGCAGTTTAGGCGGTGAAGAGCAGTTCTTC. As protein: CASSLGGEEQFF.